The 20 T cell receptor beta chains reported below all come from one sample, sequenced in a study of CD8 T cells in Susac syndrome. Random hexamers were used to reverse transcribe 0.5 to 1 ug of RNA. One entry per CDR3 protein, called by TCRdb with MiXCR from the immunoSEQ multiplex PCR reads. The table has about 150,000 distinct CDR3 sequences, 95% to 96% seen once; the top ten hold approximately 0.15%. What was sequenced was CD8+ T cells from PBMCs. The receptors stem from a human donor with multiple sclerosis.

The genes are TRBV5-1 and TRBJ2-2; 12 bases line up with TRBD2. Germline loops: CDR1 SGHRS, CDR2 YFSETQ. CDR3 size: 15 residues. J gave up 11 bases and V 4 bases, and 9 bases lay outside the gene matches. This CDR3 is CASSPWTSGARELFF. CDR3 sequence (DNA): TGCGCCAGCAGCCCCTGGACTAGCGGGGCACGCGAGCTGTTTTTT.

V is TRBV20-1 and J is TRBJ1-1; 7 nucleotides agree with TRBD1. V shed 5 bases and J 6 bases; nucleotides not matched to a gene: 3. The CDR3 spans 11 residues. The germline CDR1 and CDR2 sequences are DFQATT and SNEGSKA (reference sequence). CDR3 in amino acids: CSAYRGAEAFF. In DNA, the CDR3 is TGCAGTGCTTACAGGGGAGCTGAAGCTTTCTTT.

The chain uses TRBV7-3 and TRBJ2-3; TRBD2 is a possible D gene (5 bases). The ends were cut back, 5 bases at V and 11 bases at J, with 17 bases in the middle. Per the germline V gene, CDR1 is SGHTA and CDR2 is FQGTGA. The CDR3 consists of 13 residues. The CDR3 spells CASSPDFAQGQYF. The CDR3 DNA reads TGTGCCAGCAGCCCGGACTTCGCACAAGGGCAGTATTTT.

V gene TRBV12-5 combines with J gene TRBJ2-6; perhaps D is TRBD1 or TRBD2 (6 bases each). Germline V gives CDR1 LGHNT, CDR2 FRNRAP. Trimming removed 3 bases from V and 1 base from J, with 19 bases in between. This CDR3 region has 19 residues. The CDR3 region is CASGFLLSGEESGANVLTF. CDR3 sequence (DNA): TGTGCTAGTGGTTTTCTCCTGTCAGGGGAGGAATCTGGGGCCAACGTCCTGACTTTC.

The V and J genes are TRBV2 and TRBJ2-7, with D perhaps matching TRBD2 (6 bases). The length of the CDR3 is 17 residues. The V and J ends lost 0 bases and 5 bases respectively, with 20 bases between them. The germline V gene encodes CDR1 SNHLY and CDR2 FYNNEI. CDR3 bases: TGTGCCAGCAGTGAAGCGCTTCTCCTCGTCTGGGGGGACGAGCAGTACTTC. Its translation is CASSEALLLVWGDEQYF.

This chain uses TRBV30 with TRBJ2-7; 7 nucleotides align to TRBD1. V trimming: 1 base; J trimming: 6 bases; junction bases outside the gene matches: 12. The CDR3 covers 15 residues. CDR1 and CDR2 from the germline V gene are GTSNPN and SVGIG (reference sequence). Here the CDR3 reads CAWSEKVRGRGEQYV. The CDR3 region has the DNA TGTGCCTGGAGTGAGAAGGTTAGGGGGCGAGGCGAGCAGTACGTC.

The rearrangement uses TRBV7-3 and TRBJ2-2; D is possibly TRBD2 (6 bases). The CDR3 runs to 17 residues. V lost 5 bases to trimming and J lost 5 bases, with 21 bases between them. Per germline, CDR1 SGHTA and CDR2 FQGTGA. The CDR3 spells CASSTHNGGLQTGELFF. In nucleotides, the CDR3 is TGTGCCAGCAGCACCCACAACGGGGGACTGCAAACCGGGGAGCTGTTTTTT. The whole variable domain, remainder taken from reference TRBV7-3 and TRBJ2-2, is GAGVSQTPSNKVTEKGKYVELRCDPISGHTALYWYRQSLGQGPEFLIYFQGTGAADDSGLPNDRFFAVRPEGSVSTLKIQRTERGDSAVYLCASSTHNGGLQTGELFFGEGSRLTVL.

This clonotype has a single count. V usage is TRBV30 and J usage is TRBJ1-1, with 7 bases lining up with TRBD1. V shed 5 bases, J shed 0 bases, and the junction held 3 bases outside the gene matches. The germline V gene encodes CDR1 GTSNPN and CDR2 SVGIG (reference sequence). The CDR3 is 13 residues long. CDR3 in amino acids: CAWDRVMNTEAFF. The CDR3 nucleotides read TGTGCCTGGGACAGGGTCATGAACACTGAAGCTTTCTTT.

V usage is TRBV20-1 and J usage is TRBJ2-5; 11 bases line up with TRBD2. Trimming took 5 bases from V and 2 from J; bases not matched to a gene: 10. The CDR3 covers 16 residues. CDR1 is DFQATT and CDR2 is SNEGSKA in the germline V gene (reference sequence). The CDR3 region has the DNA TGCAGTGCTCGCGGCCTTCTAGCGGGGGGACAAGAGACCCAGTACTTC. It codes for CSARGLLAGGQETQYF.

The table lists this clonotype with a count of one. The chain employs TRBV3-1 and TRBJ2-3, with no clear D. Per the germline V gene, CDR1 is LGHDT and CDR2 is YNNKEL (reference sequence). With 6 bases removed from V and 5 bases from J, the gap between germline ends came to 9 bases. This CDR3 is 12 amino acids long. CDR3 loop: CASSSARDTQYF. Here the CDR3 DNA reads TGTGCCAGCAGTTCAGCCAGAGATACGCAGTATTTT.

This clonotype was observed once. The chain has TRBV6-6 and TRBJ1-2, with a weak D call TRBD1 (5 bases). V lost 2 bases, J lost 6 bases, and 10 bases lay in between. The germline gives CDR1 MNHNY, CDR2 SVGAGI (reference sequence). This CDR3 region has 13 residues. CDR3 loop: CASSYVSGNGYTF. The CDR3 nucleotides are TGTGCCAGCAGTTACGTATCAGGGAATGGCTACACCTTC.

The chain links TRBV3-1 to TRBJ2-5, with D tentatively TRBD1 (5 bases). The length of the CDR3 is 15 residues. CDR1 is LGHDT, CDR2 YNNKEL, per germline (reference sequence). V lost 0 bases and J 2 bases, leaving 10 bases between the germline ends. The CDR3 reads CASSQDHRPQETQYF. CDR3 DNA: TGTGCCAGCAGCCAAGACCACAGGCCACAAGAGACCCAGTACTTC.

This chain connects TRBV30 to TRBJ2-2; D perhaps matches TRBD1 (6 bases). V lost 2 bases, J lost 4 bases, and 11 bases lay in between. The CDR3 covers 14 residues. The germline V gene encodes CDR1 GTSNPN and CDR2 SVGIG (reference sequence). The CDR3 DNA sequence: TGTGCCTGGAGTATTCAGGGGAGCACCGGGGAGCTGTTTTTT. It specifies CAWSIQGSTGELFF.

The CDR3 loop reads CSVEDFWRENTGELFF. CDR3 DNA: TGCAGCGTTGAAGATTTCTGGCGGGAGAACACCGGGGAGCTGTTTTTT. V and J are TRBV29-1 and TRBJ2-2; D perhaps matches TRBD2 (6 bases). The CDR3 loop spans 16 amino acids. V was clipped by 0 bases and J by 1 base, with 12 bases between them. Per the germline V gene, CDR1 is SQVTM and CDR2 is ANQGSEA.

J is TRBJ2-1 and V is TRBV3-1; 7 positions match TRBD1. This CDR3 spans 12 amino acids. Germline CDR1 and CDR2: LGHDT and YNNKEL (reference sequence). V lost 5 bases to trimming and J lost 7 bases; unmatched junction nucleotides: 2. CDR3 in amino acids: CASSGTENEQFF. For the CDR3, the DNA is TGTGCCAGCAGCGGGACAGAGAATGAGCAGTTCTTC.

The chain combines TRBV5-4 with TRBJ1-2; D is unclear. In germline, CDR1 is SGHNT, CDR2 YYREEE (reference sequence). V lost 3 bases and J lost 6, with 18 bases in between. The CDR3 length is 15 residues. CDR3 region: CASSSFGVALHGYTF. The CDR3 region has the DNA TGTGCCAGCAGCTCGTTTGGTGTGGCGTTACATGGCTACACCTTC. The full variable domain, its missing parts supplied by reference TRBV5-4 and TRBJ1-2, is ETGVTQSPTHLIKTRGQQVTLRCSSQSGHNTVSWYQQALGQGPQFIFQYYREEENGRGNFPPRFSGLQFPNYSSELNVNALELDDSALYLCASSSFGVALHGYTFGSGTRLTVV.

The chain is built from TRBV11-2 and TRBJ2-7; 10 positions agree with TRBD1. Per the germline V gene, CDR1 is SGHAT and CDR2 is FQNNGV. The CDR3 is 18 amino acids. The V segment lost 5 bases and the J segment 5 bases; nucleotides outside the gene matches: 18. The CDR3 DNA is TGTGCCAGCAGCCCGTGGGGGACAGGGGACTTTTCTTACCACGAGCAGTACGTC. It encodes CASSPWGTGDFSYHEQYV.

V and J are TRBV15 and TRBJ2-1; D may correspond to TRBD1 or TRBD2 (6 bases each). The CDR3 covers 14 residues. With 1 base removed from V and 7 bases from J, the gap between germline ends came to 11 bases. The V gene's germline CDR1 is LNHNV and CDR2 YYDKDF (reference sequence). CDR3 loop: CATSRVGGLNEQFF. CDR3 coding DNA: TGTGCCACCAGCAGAGTGGGGGGCCTAAATGAGCAGTTCTTC. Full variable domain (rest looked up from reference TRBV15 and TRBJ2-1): DAMVIQNPRYQVTQFGKPVTLSCSQTLNHNVMYWYQQKSSQAPKLLFHYYDKDFNNEADTPDNFQSRRPNTSFCFLDIRSPGLGDTAMYLCATSRVGGLNEQFFGPGTRLTVL.

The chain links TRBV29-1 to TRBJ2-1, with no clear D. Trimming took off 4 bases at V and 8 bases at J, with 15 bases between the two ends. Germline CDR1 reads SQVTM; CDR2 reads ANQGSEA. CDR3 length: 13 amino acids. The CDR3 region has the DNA TGCAGCGTTGTTCTCTTCTCTGCAGATGAGCAGTTCTTC. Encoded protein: CSVVLFSADEQFF.

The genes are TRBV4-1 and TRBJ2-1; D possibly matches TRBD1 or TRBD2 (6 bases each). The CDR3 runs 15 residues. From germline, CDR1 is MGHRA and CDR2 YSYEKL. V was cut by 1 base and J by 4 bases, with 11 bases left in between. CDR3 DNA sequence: TGCGCCAGCAGCCAAGCCCGGGGGCCTTACAATGAGCAGTTCTTC. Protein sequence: CASSQARGPYNEQFF.